This T cell receptor beta chain is from a study of shared T cell receptors in the human thymus (dated by TCRdb to the early 2020s). Notes on the research overall: The study examined how self-reactive, shared T-cell receptor alpha chains are generated in the human thymus.

The protocol used for the library was the immunoSEQ multiplex PCR assay. The table comes from immuneACCESS by way of TCRdb, which keeps in-frame sequences with V and J called. Part of the clones is missing from these tables; in studies checked, under half for an unresolved V gene and the rest for unknown reasons. The sample table holds 700,000 to 750,000 clones, of which approximately 85% were seen once. Clones ranked in the top ten supply roughly 0.01% of the sample. As concerns this clone: This clone's antigen is unknown. Base qualities are missing; no much larger clone stands one base away.

These same records also appear under a second study, on human thymus T cells. Looking at the second paper: Immunologically healthy infants undergoing open corrective cardiac surgery for congenital heart defects in Finland were used as donors. Thymus tissue was collected as surgical resects that were removed during corrective cardiac surgery. V and J gene segment usage appeared biased in both thymic and peripheral blood repertoires. The related research reported highly overlapping thymic TCR repertoires among unrelated individuals. The study characterized TCR alpha and beta repertoires from fewer than ten infant thymus samples and a few related peripheral blood samples. Donor ages ranged from about 6 to 244 days, and the cohort comprised five to seven male and two female infants. Thymocytes were mechanically released from the tissue and were stored as pellets of roughly 10-32 million cells at -70 degrees C. A QIAsymphony instrument was used to extract genomic DNA from frozen cell pellets. The immunoSEQ multiplex PCR assay was used to amplify the TCRB and TCRAD loci from a standardized quantity of quality-controlled genomic DNA. The V(D)J region was spanned by amplicons of a length sufficient to cover the CDR3 and to identify V and J genes. The amplicons were sequenced on an Illumina platform via the commercial immunoSEQ service. Primer bias and sequencing errors were corrected as previously described, and TCRAD and TCRB were defined on the basis of the IMGT database. The repertoires were analysed using immunoSEQ Analyzer 3.0 and VDJTools for basic statistics, V/J segment usage, diversity estimates, rarefaction and pairwise overlap. To estimate diversity, the Chao1, ChaoE, Efron-Thisted, Shannon and inverse Simpson indices were applied, and diversity was also estimated on datasets down-sampled to the smallest sample. For repertoire overlap, CDR3 nucleotide sequence, V gene and J gene had to match strictly, and clustering was done by Jaccard-based multidimensional scaling. On average, roughly 740,000 unique TCRB clonotypes were obtained from thymus samples, compared with 70,000 to 100,000 from blood samples.

Input material: thymocytes. The TCR comes from a girl in the first two years of life with a congenital heart defect. Donor details come from another sample of the same person, matched by shared clones.

The CDR3 sequence is CASRRDRLSTDTQYF. The DNA sequence is given as TGTGCCAGCAGGAGGGACAGACTAAGCACAGATACGCAGTATTTT. The V and J genes are TRBV6-1 and TRBJ2-3; the junction holds 7 bases that match TRBD1. CDR1 MNHNS and CDR2 SASEGT were looked up in the germline V gene. From V the trimming removes 6 bases and from J it removes 0 bases, while the gene matches leave 6 bases of the junction unaccounted for. Taken from cysteine to phenylalanine, the CDR3 has 15 residues. Only CDR3 DNA remains: 45 bases, in frame from the first base.